Listed below are T cell receptor beta chains from one sample, sequenced in a study of T cells expressing NK-cell markers. TCRdb reworked the 5' RACE reads into one entry per CDR3 protein, no DNA. This sample's table has tens of thousands of distinct CDR3 sequences. Input material: blood T cells: a sorted CD56 or NKG2C T cell subset, CD4+ or CD8+ T cells, or bulk PBMC T cells (not recorded which). These receptors came from a man aged 18 to 70 in good health. CDR3s include the opening cysteine and the closing phenylalanine or tryptophan. The size field is filled for only some rows; it gives once, few, many or a size class.

size: -
J: TRBJ2-5
V: TRBV28
CDR3: CASSRRDRGRRLQETQYF

size: -
J: TRBJ1-1
V: TRBV27
CDR3: CASSLAAGMNTEAFF

size: -
J: TRBJ2-2
V: TRBV12-3/TRBV12-4
CDR3: CASRRQGVDGELFF

size: -
J: TRBJ2-7
V: TRBV28
CDR3: CASSLYWGPDEYEQYF

size: -
J: TRBJ2-3
V: TRBV6-1
CDR3: CASTSVAGMTDTQYF

size: -
J: TRBJ1-2
V: TRBV5-1
CDR3: CASSPAWGVGYGYTF

size: -
J: TRBJ2-1
V: TRBV6-1
CDR3: CASISGQEHNEQFF

size: -
J: TRBJ2-5
V: TRBV27
CDR3: CASSLLGTSGGAQYF

size: -
J: TRBJ2-3
V: TRBV2
CDR3: CASSPRTDTQYF

size: -
J: TRBJ1-5
V: TRBV5-5
CDR3: CASSLAGLDQPQHF

size: -
J: TRBJ2-5
V: TRBV28
CDR3: CASSLSLAGRTQYF

size: -
J: TRBJ1-1
V: TRBV4-3
CDR3: CASSQEQNTEAFF

size: -
J: TRBJ2-7
V: TRBV4-3
CDR3: CASSPGTADYEQYF

size: -
J: TRBJ2-1
V: TRBV29-1
CDR3: CSVAGTSDEQFF

size: -
J: TRBJ2-3
V: TRBV20-1
CDR3: CSASPIGRVSTDTQYF

size: -
J: TRBJ2-5
V: TRBV29-1
CDR3: CSVMGLAGVETQYF

size: -
J: TRBJ1-3
V: TRBV10-3
CDR3: CAISEPGTGGNTIYF

size: -
J: TRBJ1-1
V: TRBV6-2/TRBV6-3
CDR3: CASSYSEGPFTEAFF

size: large
J: TRBJ2-7
V: TRBV15
CDR3: CATSRGGLASDEQYF

size: -
J: TRBJ2-5
V: TRBV25-1
CDR3: CASSESPRTSLGQETQYF

size: -
J: TRBJ2-1
V: TRBV5-5
CDR3: CASSFGGSSSYNEQFF

size: -
J: TRBJ2-1
V: TRBV20-1
CDR3: CSARATSGVYNEQFF

size: -
J: TRBJ2-3
V: TRBV27
CDR3: CASRDGPDTQYF

size: -
J: TRBJ2-1
V: TRBV29-1
CDR3: CSVVLDGIEQFF

size: -
J: TRBJ2-7
V: TRBV6-2/TRBV6-3
CDR3: CASSYYRGYEQYF

size: -
J: TRBJ1-5
V: TRBV2
CDR3: CASSETSTGALPQHF

size: -
J: TRBJ2-3
V: TRBV9
CDR3: CASSVDAGRTDTQYF